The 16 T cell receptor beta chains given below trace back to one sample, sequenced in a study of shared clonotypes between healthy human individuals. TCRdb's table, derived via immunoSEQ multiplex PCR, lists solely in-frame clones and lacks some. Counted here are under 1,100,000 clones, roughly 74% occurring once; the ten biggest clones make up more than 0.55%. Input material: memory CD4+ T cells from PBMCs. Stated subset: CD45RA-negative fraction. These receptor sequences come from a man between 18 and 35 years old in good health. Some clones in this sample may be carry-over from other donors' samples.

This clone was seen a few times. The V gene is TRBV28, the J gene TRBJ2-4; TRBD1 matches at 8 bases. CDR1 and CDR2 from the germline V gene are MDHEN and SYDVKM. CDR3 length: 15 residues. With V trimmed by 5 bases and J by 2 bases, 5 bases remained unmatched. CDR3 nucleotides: TGTGCCAGCAGTGCAGGGGGCGCGACCAAAAACATTCAGTACTTC. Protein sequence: CASSAGGATKNIQYF.

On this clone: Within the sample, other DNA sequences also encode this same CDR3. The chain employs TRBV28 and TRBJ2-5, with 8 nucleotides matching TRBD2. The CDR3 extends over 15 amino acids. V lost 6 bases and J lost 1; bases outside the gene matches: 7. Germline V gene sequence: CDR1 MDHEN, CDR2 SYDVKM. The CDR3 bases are TGTGCCAGCAGCCTGGGGAGCGGGAGCCAAGAGACCCAGTACTTC. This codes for CASSLGSGSQETQYF.

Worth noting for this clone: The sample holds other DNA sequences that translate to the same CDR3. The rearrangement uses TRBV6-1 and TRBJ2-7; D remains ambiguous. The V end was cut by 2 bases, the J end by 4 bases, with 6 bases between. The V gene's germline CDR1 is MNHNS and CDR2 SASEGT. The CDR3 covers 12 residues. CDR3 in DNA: TGTGCCAGCAGTGAAAGTGTGTACGAGCAGTACTTC. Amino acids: CASSESVYEQYF.

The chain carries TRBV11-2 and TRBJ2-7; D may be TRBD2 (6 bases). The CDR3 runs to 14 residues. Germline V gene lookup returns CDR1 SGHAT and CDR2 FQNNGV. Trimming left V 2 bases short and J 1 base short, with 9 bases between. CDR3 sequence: CASSLLRDSYEQYF. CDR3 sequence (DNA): TGTGCCAGCAGCTTACTGCGGGATTCCTACGAGCAGTACTTC. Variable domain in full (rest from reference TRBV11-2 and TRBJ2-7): EAGVAQSPRYKIIEKRQSVAFWCNPISGHATLYWYQQILGQGPKLLIQFQNNGVVDDSQLPKDRFSAERLKGVDSTLKIQPAKLEDSAVYLCASSLLRDSYEQYFGPGTRLTVT.

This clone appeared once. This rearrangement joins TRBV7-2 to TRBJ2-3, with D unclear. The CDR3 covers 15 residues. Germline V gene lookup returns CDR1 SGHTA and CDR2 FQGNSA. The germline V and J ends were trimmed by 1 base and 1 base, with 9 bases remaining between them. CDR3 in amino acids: CASSLGGHRTDTQYF. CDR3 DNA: TGTGCCAGCAGCTTAGGGGGTCACCGCACAGATACGCAGTATTTT.

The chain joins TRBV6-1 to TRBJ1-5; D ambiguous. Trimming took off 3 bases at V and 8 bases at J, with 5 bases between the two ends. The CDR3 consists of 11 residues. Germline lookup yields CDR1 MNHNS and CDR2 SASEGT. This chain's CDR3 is CASSEAEPQHF. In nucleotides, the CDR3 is TGTGCCAGCAGTGAGGCTGAGCCCCAGCATTTT.

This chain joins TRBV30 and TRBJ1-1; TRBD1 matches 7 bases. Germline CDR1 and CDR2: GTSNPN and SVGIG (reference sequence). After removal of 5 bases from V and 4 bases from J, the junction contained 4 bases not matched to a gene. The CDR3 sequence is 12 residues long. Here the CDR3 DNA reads TGTGCCTGGGACAGGGTGGGCACTGAAGCTTTCTTT. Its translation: CAWDRVGTEAFF.

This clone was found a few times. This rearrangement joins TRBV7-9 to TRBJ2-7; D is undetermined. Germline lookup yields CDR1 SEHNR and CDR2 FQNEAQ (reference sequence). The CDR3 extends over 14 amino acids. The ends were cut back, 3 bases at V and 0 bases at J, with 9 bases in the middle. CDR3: CASSFSHGSYEQYF. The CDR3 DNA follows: TGTGCCAGCAGCTTCTCCCACGGCTCCTACGAGCAGTACTTC.

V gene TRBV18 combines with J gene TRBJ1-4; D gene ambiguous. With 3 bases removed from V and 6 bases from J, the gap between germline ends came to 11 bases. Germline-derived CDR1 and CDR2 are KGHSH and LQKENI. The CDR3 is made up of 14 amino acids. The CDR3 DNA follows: TGTGCCAGCTCACCGGGCGCTGGGGATGAAAAACTGTTTTTT. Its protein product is CASSPGAGDEKLFF.

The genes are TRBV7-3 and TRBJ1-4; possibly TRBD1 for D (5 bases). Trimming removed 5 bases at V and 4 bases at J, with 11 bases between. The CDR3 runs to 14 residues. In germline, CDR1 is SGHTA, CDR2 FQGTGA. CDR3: CASSLTAINEKLFF. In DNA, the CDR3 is TGTGCCAGCAGCCTGACAGCCATTAATGAAAAACTGTTTTTT.

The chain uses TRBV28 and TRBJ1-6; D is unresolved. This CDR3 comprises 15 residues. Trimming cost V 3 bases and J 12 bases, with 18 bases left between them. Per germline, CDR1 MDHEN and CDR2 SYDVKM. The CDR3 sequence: CASSLISPTEIPLHF. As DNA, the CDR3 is TGTGCCAGCAGTTTGATATCCCCGACCGAAATACCCCTCCACTTT.

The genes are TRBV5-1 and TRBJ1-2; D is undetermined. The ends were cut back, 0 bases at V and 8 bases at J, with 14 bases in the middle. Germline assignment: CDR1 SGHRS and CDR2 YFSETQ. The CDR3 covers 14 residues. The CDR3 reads CASSLVASPPGYTF. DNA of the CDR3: TGCGCCAGCAGCTTGGTGGCCTCACCGCCGGGCTACACCTTC.

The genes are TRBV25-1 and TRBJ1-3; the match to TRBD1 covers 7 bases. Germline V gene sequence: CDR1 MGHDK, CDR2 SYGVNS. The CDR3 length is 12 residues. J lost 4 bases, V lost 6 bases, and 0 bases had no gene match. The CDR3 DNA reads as TGTGCCAGCAGGGGACAGGGAAACACCATATATTTT. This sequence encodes CASRGQGNTIYF.

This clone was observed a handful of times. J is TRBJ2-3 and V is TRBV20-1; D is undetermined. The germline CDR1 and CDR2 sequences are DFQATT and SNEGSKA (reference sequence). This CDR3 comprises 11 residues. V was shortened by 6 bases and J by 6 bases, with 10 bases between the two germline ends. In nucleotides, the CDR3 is TGCAGTGCGCCTAGTAGGGATACGCAGTATTTT. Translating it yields CSAPSRDTQYF.

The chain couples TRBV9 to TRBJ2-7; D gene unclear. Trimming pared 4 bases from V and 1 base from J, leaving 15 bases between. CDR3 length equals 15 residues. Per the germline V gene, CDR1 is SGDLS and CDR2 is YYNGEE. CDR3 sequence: CASSRFVLGSYEQYF. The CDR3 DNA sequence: TGTGCCAGCAGCCGGTTTGTGTTGGGGTCCTACGAGCAGTACTTC.

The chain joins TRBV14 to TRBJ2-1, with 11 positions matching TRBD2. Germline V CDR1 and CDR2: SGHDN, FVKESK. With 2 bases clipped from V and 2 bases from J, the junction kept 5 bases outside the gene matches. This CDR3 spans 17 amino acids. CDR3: CASSQWRLAGTYNEQFF. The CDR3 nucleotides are TGTGCCAGCAGCCAATGGAGACTAGCGGGGACCTACAATGAGCAGTTCTTC.